At least ten counts were recorded for the clone carrying this T cell receptor beta chain. Its antigen is as yet unknown. These data belong to a study of identical twins. Study results and limitations: Cross-sectional statistics underpinned the conclusions; the same donors were not followed. Abundant beta clonotypes from cord blood bore fewer insertions; memory repertoires lacked this pattern.

All donors were healthy Caucasians. A universal primer site came from template switching; cDNA carried unique molecular identifiers. Each CDR3 protein gets one entry after TCRdb re-called the 5' RACE reads with MiXCR. The table records a few hundred thousand distinct CDR3 sequences, around 20% of them present only once. Germline V gene lookup returns CDR1 LNHDA and CDR2 SQIVND (reference sequence). This CDR3 comprises 11 residues. V gave up 9 bases and J gave up 5 bases, with 10 bases separating them. This receptor was obtained from a man in his fifties in good health. The chain links TRBV19 to TRBJ2-5, with D possibly being TRBD1 (6 bases). The sample taken for sequencing was naive T cells sorted from blood. The CDR3 sequence: CASRDIETQYF. Here the CDR3 DNA reads TGTGCCAGCCGGGACATTGAGACCCAGTACTTC.